Listed here is a single T cell receptor (beta chain). Unique molecular identifiers tagged individual cDNA molecules. TCRdb called the 5' RACE reads again in MiXCR, with one record for every CDR3 protein. Of roughly 120,000 distinct CDR3 sequences detected, about 15% appear once; the ten largest clones hold 21%. The data derive from a study of early T cells in non-severe SARS-CoV-2 infection. Between the trimmed V and J ends, which lost 1 base and 7 bases, there was a span of 16 bases. Per the germline V gene, CDR1 is LNHDA and CDR2 is SQIVND (reference sequence). CDR3 length equals 15 residues. The sequence came from an adult who was a healthcare worker with PCR-confirmed SARS-CoV-2 infection or an uninfected control (not recorded which). The specimen was whole blood. V usage is TRBV19 and J usage is TRBJ1-2; D is undetermined. The CDR3 loop reads CASSIGPRGAGGYTF. CDR3 coding DNA: TGTGCCAGTAGTATAGGCCCTCGGGGAGCGGGTGGCTACACCTTC.